Listed here are 29 T cell receptor beta chains from one sample, sequenced in a study of blood T cell repertoires in COVID-19. The protocol was immunoSEQ multiplex PCR, while the TCRdb copy is restricted to in-frame clones and leaves out a portion. The table has under 350,000 clones, around 86% seen once; the top ten hold about 2.7%. Material for sequencing was PBMCs or T cells enriched from blood (not recorded which). These receptors came from a woman in her late teens or twenties who had recovered from COVID-19.

This clone occurred once. This chain connects TRBV3-1 (or the pseudogene TRBV3-2) to TRBJ2-3; D is undetermined. The V end lost 2 bases, the J end lost 6 bases, and 12 bases lay between the germline ends. Germline loops: CDR1 LGHDT, CDR2 YNNKEL (reference sequence). The CDR3 loop spans 14 amino acids. The CDR3: CASSQWNTRDTQYF. The CDR3 DNA reads TGTGCCAGCAGCCAATGGAATACGCGGGATACGCAGTATTTT.

This clone was detected only a few times. The chain links TRBV28 to TRBJ1-3, with D possibly being TRBD1 (6 bases). Germline-derived CDR1 and CDR2 are MDHEN and SYDVKM. CDR3 length: 16 amino acids. Trimming took off 5 bases at V and 0 bases at J, with 14 bases between the two ends. The CDR3 protein is CASSVPDRHSGNTIYF. The CDR3 nucleotides are TGTGCCAGCAGTGTCCCTGACAGGCACTCTGGAAACACCATATATTTT.

The chain recombines TRBV9 with TRBJ2-7, with TRBD2 matching 8 bases. This CDR3 comprises 14 residues. Germline lookup yields CDR1 SGDLS and CDR2 YYNGEE. V lost 3 bases to trimming and J lost 6 bases; unmatched junction nucleotides: 8. As DNA, the CDR3 is TGTGCCAGCAGCGAAAATAGCGGGAAGGCCGAGCAGTACTTC. Amino acids: CASSENSGKAEQYF.

The J gene is TRBJ1-1, the V gene TRBV27, with D perhaps TRBD1 (5 bases). Per the germline V gene, CDR1 is MNHEY and CDR2 is SMNVEV (reference sequence). V gave up 5 bases and J gave up 3 bases, with 19 bases separating them. This CDR3 is 16 amino acids long. This CDR3 is CASSPWVFREDTEAFF. CDR3 coding DNA: TGTGCCAGCAGTCCCTGGGTCTTCAGGGAGGACACTGAAGCTTTCTTT.

V usage is TRBV28 and J usage is TRBJ1-1; D call uncertain. Germline loops: CDR1 MDHEN, CDR2 SYDVKM. The length of the CDR3 is 14 residues. The V end was cut by 5 bases, the J end by 1 base, with 11 bases between. The CDR3: CASSPDIENTEAFF. CDR3 nucleotides: TGTGCCAGCAGTCCTGACATAGAGAACACTGAAGCTTTCTTT.

This chain joins TRBV3-1 (or the pseudogene TRBV3-2) and TRBJ2-5; tentatively, D is TRBD1 (6 bases). CDR3 size: 18 residues. The V end was cut by 0 bases, the J end by 4 bases, with 21 bases between. The germline CDR1 and CDR2 sequences are LGHDT and YNNKEL (reference sequence). The CDR3 loop is CASSQDPKKQRGRETQYF. Written as DNA, the CDR3 is TGTGCCAGCAGCCAAGATCCAAAGAAACAAAGGGGGAGAGAGACCCAGTACTTC.

There are a few counts of this clone. This rearrangement joins TRBV7-6 to TRBJ1-1; weak D call: TRBD1 (5 bases). Germline lookup yields CDR1 SGHVS and CDR2 FNYEAQ. With 5 bases removed from V and 5 bases from J, the gap between germline ends came to 18 bases. CDR3 size: 15 residues. The CDR3 bases are TGTGCCAGCAGCCCGGATGGGGGACTTCGGACTGAAGCTTTCTTT. Amino acids: CASSPDGGLRTEAFF.

The chain employs TRBV12-3 or TRBV12-4 and TRBJ1-2; 8 bases align to TRBD1. After removal of 8 bases from V and 7 bases from J, the junction contained 6 bases not matched to a gene. There are 12 residues in the CDR3. CDR3 in amino acids: CASSGRGLGYTF. CDR3 in DNA: TGTGCCAGCTCGGGCAGGGGGCTTGGCTACACCTTC.

The chain combines TRBV19 with TRBJ2-7; a weak D match, TRBD2 (5 bases). CDR3 size: 11 residues. V was clipped by 9 bases and J by 7 bases, with 13 bases between them. Germline CDR1 LNHDA, CDR2 SQIVND (reference sequence). CDR3 in amino acids: CASRGGREQYF. In DNA form, the CDR3 reads TGTGCCAGCAGAGGAGGAAGAGAGCAGTACTTC.

V and J are TRBV7-8 and TRBJ2-1, with TRBD2 matching 7 bases. Germline CDR1 SGHVS, CDR2 FQNEAQ. The CDR3 is 16 residues long. V was pared by 2 bases and J by 5 bases, with 9 bases of the junction left unmatched. The CDR3 protein is CASSLPTGLDDNEQFF. The CDR3 nucleotides are TGTGCCAGCAGCTTACCAACCGGACTAGACGACAATGAGCAGTTCTTC. The entire variable domain, with the rest obtained from reference TRBV7-8 and TRBJ2-1, is as follows: GAGVSQSPRYKVAKRGQDVALRCDPISGHVSLFWYQQALGQGPEFLTYFQNEAQLDKSGLPSDRFFAERPEGSVSTLKIQRTQQEDSAVYLCASSLPTGLDDNEQFFGPGTRLTVL.

The chain is built from TRBV27 and TRBJ2-3; 14 nucleotides match TRBD2. Looked up from germline, CDR1 is MNHEY and CDR2 is SMNVEV (reference sequence). V shed 4 bases, J shed 10 bases, and the junction held 7 bases outside the gene matches. The CDR3 is made up of 15 amino acids. In DNA form, the CDR3 reads TGTGCCAGCAGTTCTGGGACTAGCGGGAGAATGGCGCAGTATTTT. Translating it yields CASSSGTSGRMAQYF.

V is TRBV11-3 and J is TRBJ2-3, with no clear D. This CDR3 region has 17 residues. Germline CDR1 is SGHNT and CDR2 is YENEEA. The V end lost 0 bases, the J end lost 2 bases, and 15 bases lay between the germline ends. The chain's CDR3 is CASSLDRSLPYTDTQYF. CDR3 nucleotides: TGTGCCAGCAGCTTAGATCGGTCCCTCCCTTACACAGATACGCAGTATTTT. Full variable domain (remainder filled in from reference TRBV11-3 and TRBJ2-3): EAGVVQSPRYKIIEKKQPVAFWCNPISGHNTLYWYLQNLGQGPELLIRYENEEAVDDSQLPKDRFSAERLKGVDSTLKIQPAELGDSAVYLCASSLDRSLPYTDTQYFGPGTRLTVL.

The rearrangement links TRBV6-5 to TRBJ2-7, with D possibly TRBD2 on 6 matching bases. The CDR3 loop spans 13 amino acids. Trimming took off 7 bases at V and 2 bases at J, with 12 bases between the two ends. Germline assignment: CDR1 MNHEY and CDR2 SVGAGI. CDR3 sequence: CASNAGGAYEQYF. CDR3 DNA sequence: TGTGCCAGCAACGCCGGCGGGGCCTACGAGCAGTACTTC.

The chain employs TRBV11-3 and TRBJ1-1; D uncertain. Germline V gene lookup returns CDR1 SGHNT and CDR2 YENEEA. This CDR3 is 14 amino acids long. Trimming shortened V by 5 bases and J by 10 bases, and 20 bases separated the two germline ends. The CDR3 region has the DNA TGTGCCAGCAGCGAATACGGTACCGATGATGTAGCTTTCTTT. Its translation: CASSEYGTDDVAFF.

The rearrangement links TRBV5-1 to TRBJ2-7, with D perhaps matching TRBD1 (6 bases). V was shortened by 2 bases and J by 3 bases, with 18 bases between the two germline ends. The CDR3 totals 16 residues. CDR1 is SGHRS, CDR2 YFSETQ, per germline. DNA of the CDR3: TGCGCCAGCAGCTTATCCCAGGGGACCACGCACTACGAGCAGTACTTC. Protein sequence: CASSLSQGTTHYEQYF.

This clone has a handful of counts. The chain is built from TRBV6-5 and TRBJ2-7, with a tentative D call TRBD1 (8 bases). The CDR3 has 13 residues. Trimming pared 2 bases from V and 7 bases from J, leaving 12 bases between. The V gene's germline CDR1 is MNHEY and CDR2 SVGAGI. CDR3 nucleotides: TGTGCCAGCAGTTACCACAGGGGGGGGGAGCAGTACTTC. Translated, it gives CASSYHRGGEQYF.

The V gene is TRBV4-2, the J gene TRBJ1-3; TRBD1 aligns across 8 bases. Germline V gene sequence: CDR1 LGHNA, CDR2 YNFKEQ. The CDR3 spans 16 residues. Unmatched junction bases numbered 6, after V lost 1 base and J lost 4 bases. The CDR3 region is CASSQADRGGGNTIYF. CDR3 coding DNA: TGTGCCAGCAGCCAAGCAGACAGGGGAGGAGGAAACACCATATATTTT.

This clone was seen a single time. This chain uses TRBV19 with TRBJ2-1, with D perhaps matching TRBD1 (6 bases). V was trimmed by 1 base and J by 6 bases, leaving 10 bases between them. The CDR3 consists of 14 residues. The germline V gene has CDR1 LNHDA and CDR2 SQIVND (reference sequence). In DNA form, the CDR3 reads TGTGCCAGTAGTATAGTAAACAGGGCCAATGAGCAGTTCTTC. This translates into CASSIVNRANEQFF. Supplemented by reference TRBV19 and TRBJ2-1, the full variable domain reads DGGITQSPKYLFRKEGQNVTLSCEQNLNHDAMYWYRQDPGQGLRLIYYSQIVNDFQKGDIAEGYSVSREKKESFPLTVTSAQKNPTAFYLCASSIVNRANEQFFGPGTRLTVL.

The J gene is TRBJ2-7, the V gene TRBV7-3; a weak D match, TRBD1 (5 bases). The CDR3 consists of 13 residues. Per germline, CDR1 SGHTA and CDR2 FQGTGA. V was clipped by 3 bases and J by 5 bases, with 11 bases between them. Here the CDR3 reads CASSLSRGHEQYF. The DNA of the CDR3 is TGTGCCAGCAGCTTGAGTAGGGGCCACGAGCAGTACTTC.

This chain connects TRBV29-1 to TRBJ2-7; 9 bases map to TRBD1. The CDR3 is 14 amino acids. Germline V gene data show CDR1 as SQVTM and CDR2 as ANQGSEA. The V segment lost 8 bases and the J segment 5 bases; nucleotides outside the gene matches: 13. The CDR3 nucleotides read TGCAGCTGCACCCCCGGGACAGGGACCAACGAGCAGTACTTC. Translated, it gives CSCTPGTGTNEQYF.

This chain links TRBV6-5 with TRBJ2-1, with unresolved D. V lost 5 bases and J lost 6, with 8 bases in between. Germline V gene data show CDR1 as MNHEY and CDR2 as SVGAGI. This CDR3 is 12 amino acids long. The CDR3 here is CASSTGVNEQFF. The CDR3 DNA follows: TGTGCCAGCAGTACCGGAGTCAATGAGCAGTTCTTC.

This clone appeared a single time. The chain combines TRBV6-5 with TRBJ2-7; 7 bases fit TRBD1. Trimming cost V 4 bases and J 3 bases; bases outside gene matches: 6. Looked up from germline, CDR1 is MNHEY and CDR2 is SVGAGI. This CDR3 has 14 amino acids. CDR3 region: CASSFSGQIYEQYF. The CDR3 DNA reads TGTGCCAGCAGTTTCTCGGGACAGATCTACGAGCAGTACTTC.

V and J are TRBV19 and TRBJ2-5; a weak D match, TRBD1 (6 bases). V was clipped by 1 base and J by 7 bases, with 10 bases between them. This CDR3 region has 13 residues. Germline V gene sequence: CDR1 LNHDA, CDR2 SQIVND (reference sequence). CDR3 DNA sequence: TGTGCCAGTAGTATAGGGCAGGGGCCGACCCAGTACTTC. Amino acid sequence: CASSIGQGPTQYF.

The rearrangement uses TRBV3-1 (or the pseudogene TRBV3-2) and TRBJ1-2; TRBD1 matches 9 bases. The V gene's germline CDR1 is LGHDT and CDR2 YNNKEL (reference sequence). Trimming removed 0 bases from V and 10 bases from J; junction bases left unmatched: 3. CDR3 length equals 13 residues. The CDR3 loop is CASSQDWDRDYTF. CDR3 bases: TGTGCCAGCAGCCAAGATTGGGACAGGGACTACACCTTC.

The chain recombines TRBV7-2 with TRBJ2-6; D unresolved. Germline V gene sequence: CDR1 SGHTA, CDR2 FQGNSA. This CDR3 spans 19 amino acids. Between the trimmed V and J ends, which lost 7 bases and 0 bases, there was a span of 22 bases. The CDR3 DNA follows: TGTGCCAGCACCCTAAAGCCCCCCCAGGCACACTCTGGGGCCAACGTCCTGACTTTC. Translating gives CASTLKPPQAHSGANVLTF.

This sequence joins TRBV30 and TRBJ2-7; D is possibly TRBD1 (6 bases). Germline-derived CDR1 and CDR2 are GTSNPN and SVGIG (reference sequence). This CDR3 is built from 12 residues. Trimming removed 5 bases at V and 6 bases at J, with 14 bases between. The CDR3 nucleotides read TGTGCCTGGGCCACAGGGTACTCCGAGCAGTACTTC. This codes for CAWATGYSEQYF.

The chain links TRBV23-1 to TRBJ2-5; 10 bases are shared with TRBD1. Being an ORF, TRBV23-1 has a function that is uncertain. V trimming: 2 bases; J trimming: 1 base; junction bases outside the gene matches: 16. The CDR3 contains 20 residues. CDR3 DNA sequence: TGCGCCAGCAGTCAACCCGGGACAGGGGAAGGGCGGGGGTTCCAAGAGACCCAGTACTTC. It specifies CASSQPGTGEGRGFQETQYF.

The chain is built from TRBV5-8 and TRBJ1-5; D call uncertain. Trimming cost V 4 bases and J 1 base, with 3 bases left between them. This CDR3 region has 12 residues. Germline V gene lookup returns CDR1 SGHTS and CDR2 YDEGEE. The CDR3 reads CASSRSNQPQHF. CDR3 DNA: TGTGCCAGCAGCCGGAGCAATCAGCCCCAGCATTTT.

The chain carries TRBV20-1 and TRBJ1-1; 7 nucleotides agree with TRBD1. CDR1 is DFQATT, CDR2 SNEGSKA, per germline (reference sequence). The CDR3 contains 14 residues. V lost 3 bases, J lost 2 bases, and 6 bases stayed unmatched. The CDR3 bases are TGCAGTGCTAGTAGGAACAGGGGAAACACTGAAGCTTTCTTT. Its translation: CSASRNRGNTEAFF.